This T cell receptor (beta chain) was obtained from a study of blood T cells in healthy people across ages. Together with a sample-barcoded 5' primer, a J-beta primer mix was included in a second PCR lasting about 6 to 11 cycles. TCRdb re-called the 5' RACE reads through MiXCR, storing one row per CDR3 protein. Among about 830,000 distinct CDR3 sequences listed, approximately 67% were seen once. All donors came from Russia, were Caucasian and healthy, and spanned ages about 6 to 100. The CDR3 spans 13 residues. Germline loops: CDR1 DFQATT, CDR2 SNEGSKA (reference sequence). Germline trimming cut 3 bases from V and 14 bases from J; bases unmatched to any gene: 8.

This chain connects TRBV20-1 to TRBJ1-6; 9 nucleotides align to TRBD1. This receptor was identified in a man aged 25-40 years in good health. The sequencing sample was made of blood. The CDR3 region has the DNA TGCAGTGCTAGGGGGACAGGGATTTTGGCCCTCCACTTT. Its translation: CSARGTGILALHF.